This TCR beta chain was captured in a study of blood T cell repertoires in COVID-19. Study background: Sites in the United States, Italy and Spain provided acute and convalescent COVID-19 samples.

CDR1 and CDR2 (germline): MDHEN, SYDVKM. The CDR3 covers 16 residues. With 10 bases removed from V and 5 bases from J, the gap between germline ends came to 24 bases. This table comes from immunoSEQ multiplex PCR, and its TCRdb copy is limited to in-frame clones, with some not included. The data contain some 260,000 clones, 75% to 90% of them singletons. This clone was seen once. The specimen was PBMCs or T cells enriched from blood (not recorded which). The V and J genes are TRBV28 and TRBJ1-5; D is undetermined. The TCR was taken from a man aged 35 to 55 who had recovered from COVID-19. The CDR3 DNA sequence: TGTGCCACCTTGTCGGTCGCGGGGAATCCGTATCAGCCCCAGCATTTT. It codes for CATLSVAGNPYQPQHF.